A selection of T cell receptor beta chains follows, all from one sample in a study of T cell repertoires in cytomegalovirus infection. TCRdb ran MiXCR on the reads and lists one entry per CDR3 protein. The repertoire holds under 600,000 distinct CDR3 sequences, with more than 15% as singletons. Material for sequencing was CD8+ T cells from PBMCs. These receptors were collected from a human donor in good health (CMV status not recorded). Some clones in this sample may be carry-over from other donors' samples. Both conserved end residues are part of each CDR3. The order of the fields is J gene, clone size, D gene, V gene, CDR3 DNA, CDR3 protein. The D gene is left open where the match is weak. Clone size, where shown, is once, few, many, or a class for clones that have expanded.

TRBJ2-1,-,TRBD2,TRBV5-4,TGTGCCAGCAGCCGGGGACTAGCGGGACCCCCCCATGAGCAGTTCTTC,CASSRGLAGPPHEQFF
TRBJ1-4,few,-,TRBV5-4,TGTGCCAGCAGCTCGCCCCGCGGGGGGGGGGATGAAAAACTGTTTTTT,CASSSPRGGGDEKLFF
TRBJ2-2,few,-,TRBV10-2,TGCGCCAGCAGTGGCCCGGGACGGCCGCCTTCGAACACCGGGGAGCTGTTTTTT,CASSGPGRPPSNTGELFF
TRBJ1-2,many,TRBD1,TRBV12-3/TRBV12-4,TGTGCCAGCAGCCCTGACAGGGGTTATGGCTACACCTTC,CASSPDRGYGYTF
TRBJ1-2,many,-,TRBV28,TGTGCCAGCAGTTTATTGACGGCCTATGGCTACACCTTC,CASSLLTAYGYTF
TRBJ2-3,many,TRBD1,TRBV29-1,TGCAGCGTTGAGCCGGGACAGGTTCTGGATACGCAGTATTTT,CSVEPGQVLDTQYF
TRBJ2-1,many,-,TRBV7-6,TGTGCCAGCAGCCCAGGACAGGAGGGCTACAATGAGCAGTTCTTC,CASSPGQEGYNEQFF
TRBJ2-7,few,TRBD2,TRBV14,TGTGCCAGCAGCCCTGGACTAGCGGGAGTCGACGAGCAGTACTTC,CASSPGLAGVDEQYF
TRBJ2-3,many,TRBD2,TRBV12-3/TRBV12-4,TGTGCCAGCTCCCAACAGCCACCCCACAAGAAGCGGGGGGGCGGCACAGATACGCAGTATTTT,CASSQQPPHKKRGGGTDTQYF
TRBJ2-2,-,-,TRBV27,TGTGCCAGCAGTTTAGATCGGGGGGCTGGCGGGGAGCTGTTTTTT,CASSLDRGAGGELFF
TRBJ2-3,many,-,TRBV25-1,TGTGCCAGCAGTGGACGGGATTCCCGTAGCACAGATACGCAGTATTTT,CASSGRDSRSTDTQYF
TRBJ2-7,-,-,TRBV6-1,TGTGCCAGCAGTCTTGGACCCCCGAACTTCGAGGAGTACTTC,CASSLGPPNFEEYF
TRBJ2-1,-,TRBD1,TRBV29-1,TGCAGCGCCCAAGGGACAGGGGTTGAGCAGTTCTTC,CSAQGTGVEQFF
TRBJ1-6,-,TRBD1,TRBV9,TGTGCCAGCAGCGCCTCCCCCGACAGGGGGTATAATTCACCCCTCCACTTT,CASSASPDRGYNSPLHF
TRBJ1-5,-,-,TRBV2,TGTGCCAGCAGTCATGAACGGGGGGACAGCAATCAGCCCCAGCATTTT,CASSHERGDSNQPQHF
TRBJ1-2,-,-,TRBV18,TGTGCCAGCTCACCTAGGGACCTCGCGGCAAGCTATGGCTACACCTTC,CASSPRDLAASYGYTF
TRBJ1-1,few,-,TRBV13,TGTGCCAGCAGCTACGGCCTGGTAGACACTGAAGCTTTCTTT,CASSYGLVDTEAFF
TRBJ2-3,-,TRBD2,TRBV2,TGTGCCAGCAGCCACCGGACTAGCAGGAGAGCGACAGATACGCAGTATTTT,CASSHRTSRRATDTQYF
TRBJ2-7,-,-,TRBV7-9,TGTGCCAGCACCACGTCCACCTACGAGCAGTACTTC,CASTTSTYEQYF
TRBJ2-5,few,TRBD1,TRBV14,TGTGCCAGCAGCCACCAACCGGGACAGTCAGCCGTCAATCAAGAGACCCAGTACTTC,CASSHQPGQSAVNQETQYF
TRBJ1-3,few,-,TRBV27,TGTGCCAGCAGTTCCCATGGAGGCACCATATATTTT,CASSSHGGTIYF
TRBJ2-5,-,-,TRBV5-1,TGTGCAAGCAGCTTGTGCCCCGGGAGACAGGCGAAACAAGAGACCCAGTACTTC,CASSLCPGRQAKQETQYF
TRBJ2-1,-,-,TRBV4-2,TGTGCCAGCAGCTCACACGCAGGGAATGAGCAGGTCTTC,CASSSHAGNEQVF
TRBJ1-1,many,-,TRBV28,TGTGCCAGCAGTTTGTCCTTTCAGGACACTGAAGCTTTCTTT,CASSLSFQDTEAFF
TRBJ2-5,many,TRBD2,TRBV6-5,TGTGCCAGCAGTTATACGGGAGGGCCTCGGCGAGAGACCCAGTACTTC,CASSYTGGPRRETQYF
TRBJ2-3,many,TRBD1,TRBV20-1,TGCAGTGCCCTAAACCATATCGGACAGGGGGTTGCAGATACGCAGTATTTT,CSALNHIGQGVADTQYF
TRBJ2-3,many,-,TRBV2,TGTGCCAGCAGCCCCTTAGCGACATTCACAGATACGCAGTATTTT,CASSPLATFTDTQYF
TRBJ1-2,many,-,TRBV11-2,TGTGCCAGCAGCTTAGAGGGGGCGACGTACACCTTC,CASSLEGATYTF
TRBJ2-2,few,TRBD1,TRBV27,TGTGCCAGCAGGGACCGGGACAGGGGGCTAATCGGGGAGCTGTTTTTT,CASRDRDRGLIGELFF
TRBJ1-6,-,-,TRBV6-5,TGTGCCAGCAGTCCTCTCCCCGATTCACCCCTCCACTTT,CASSPLPDSPLHF
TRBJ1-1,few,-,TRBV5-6,TGTGCCAGCAGCTTGCTTAAGCAGGTTAACACTGAAGCTTTCTTT,CASSLLKQVNTEAFF
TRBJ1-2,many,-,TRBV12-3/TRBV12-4,TGTGCCAGCAGTTTAGGAGTTGCTAGTGGCTACACCTTC,CASSLGVASGYTF
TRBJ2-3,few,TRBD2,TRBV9,TGTGCCAGCAGCGGCGGGACTAGCGGGAAGGATACGCAGTATTTT,CASSGGTSGKDTQYF
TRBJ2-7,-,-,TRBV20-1,TGCAGTGCTAGAGATGTGGGGGGCCATTTGAACGAGCAGTACTTC,CSARDVGGHLNEQYF
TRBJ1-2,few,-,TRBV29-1,TGCAGCGTTGGTGAGCTACACAGGGCCCTCTATGGCTACACCTTC,CSVGELHRALYGYTF
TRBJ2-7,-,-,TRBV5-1,TGCGCCAGCAGCTTGACCCAAGACGAGCAGTACTTC,CASSLTQDEQYF
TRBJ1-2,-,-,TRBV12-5,TGTGCTAGTGGCCGGGGGCTCCGAATTAGCAACTATGGCTACACCTTC,CASGRGLRISNYGYTF
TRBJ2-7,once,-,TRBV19,TGTGCCAGTAGTCCCCGGTACCGGGACGACTACGAGCAGTACTTC,CASSPRYRDDYEQYF
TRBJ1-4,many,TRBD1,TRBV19,TGTGCCAGTACCACCCCTCGGGACAGTCAACCTAATGAAAAACTGTTTTTT,CASTTPRDSQPNEKLFF
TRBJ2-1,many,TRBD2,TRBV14,TGTGCCAGCAGCCAAGAAAGGAGCGGGGTGTACAATGAGCAGTTCTTC,CASSQERSGVYNEQFF
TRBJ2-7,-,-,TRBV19,TGTGCCAGTAGTATAAATGGTAACTCCTACGAGCAGTACTTC,CASSINGNSYEQYF
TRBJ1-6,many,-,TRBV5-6,TGTGCCAGCAGCTTGGAGCAGGGGATTTCACCCCTCCACTTT,CASSLEQGISPLHF
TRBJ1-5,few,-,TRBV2,TGTGCCAGCAGGGATGCAAGTACCCAGCATTTT,CASRDASTQHF
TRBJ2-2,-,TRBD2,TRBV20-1,TGCAGTGCTAGAGAGATGCGGGGGGGCTGGGGCGGGGAGCTGTTTTTT,CSAREMRGGWGGELFF
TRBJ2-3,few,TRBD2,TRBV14,TGTGCCAGCAGCCGACGCTCCGGGGGACTAGCTAGCACAGATACGCAGTATTTT,CASSRRSGGLASTDTQYF
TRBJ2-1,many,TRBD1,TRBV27,TGTGCCAGCAGTTTATTAGGGGGCGATGAGCAGTTCTTC,CASSLLGGDEQFF
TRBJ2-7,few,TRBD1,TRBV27,TGTGCCAGCAGTCAGGGACAGCCAGGTCACTACGAGCAGTACTTC,CASSQGQPGHYEQYF
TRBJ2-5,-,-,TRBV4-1,TGCGCCAGCAGCCAAGAAGCTAGCGTGGAGACCCAGTACTTC,CASSQEASVETQYF
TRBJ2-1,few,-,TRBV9,TGTGCCAGCAGCGTAGTTCCCGGGGACTACAATGAGCAGTTCTTC,CASSVVPGDYNEQFF
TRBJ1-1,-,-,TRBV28,TGTGCCAGCAGTTTACGGGCAGGCGGCATGAACACTGAAGCTTTCTTT,CASSLRAGGMNTEAFF
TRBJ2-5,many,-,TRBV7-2,TGTGCCAGCAGCACGACACTGGACAGATTACCAAACCCCCGGGAGACCCAGTACTTC,CASSTTLDRLPNPRETQYF
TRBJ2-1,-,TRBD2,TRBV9,TGTGCCAGCAGCGTAGGAGATAGCGGGTCCTATGAGCAGTTCTTC,CASSVGDSGSYEQFF
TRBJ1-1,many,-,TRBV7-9,TGTGCCAGCAGCCCCTTGACGGGGCTTTTGAACACTGAAGCTTTCTTT,CASSPLTGLLNTEAFF
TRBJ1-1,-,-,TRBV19,TGTGCCAGTAGTATAGACCTTAGCCTAGGAAACACTGAAGCTTTCTTT,CASSIDLSLGNTEAFF
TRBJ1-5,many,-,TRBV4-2,TGTGCCAGCAGCCAAGCATTGTCGGAGGATCAGCCCCAGCATTTT,CASSQALSEDQPQHF
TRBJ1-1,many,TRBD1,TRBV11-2,TGTGCCAGCAGCTCTCCGGGACAGGGGAACACTGAAGCTTTCTTT,CASSSPGQGNTEAFF
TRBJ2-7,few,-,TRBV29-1,TGCAGCGTTCAGGGAGAGCCTTCCTACGAGCAGTACTTC,CSVQGEPSYEQYF
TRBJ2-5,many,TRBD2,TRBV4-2,TGTGCCAGCAGCCAAGCGAGCGGGAGGCCCTCGGAGACCCAGTACTTC,CASSQASGRPSETQYF
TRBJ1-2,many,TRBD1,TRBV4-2,TGTGCCAGCAGCCAAGATCGACCGGACAGGGCGGCCTATGGCTACACCTTC,CASSQDRPDRAAYGYTF